This section outlines one T cell receptor beta chain sequence together with its context. Its cognate antigen is unknown. The CDR3 covers 14 residues. The germline V and J ends were trimmed by 5 bases and 4 bases, with 11 bases remaining between them. Germline CDR1 and CDR2: LGHDT and YNNKEL (reference sequence). The sample originates from a study of T cell responses to AZD1222 COVID-19 vaccine. Study observations and caveats: Nearly half of unique spike-specific TCRs reportedly avoided B.1.351 and B.1.1.7 mutated regions.

TCRdb's table, derived via immunoSEQ multiplex PCR, lists solely in-frame clones and lacks some. In the table there are 90,000 to 150,000 clones, approximately 90% of which are singletons. Specimen: peripheral blood, collected on day 0 of AZD1222 vaccination. The receptor was isolated from an adult in good health. The chain recombines TRBV3-1 (or the pseudogene TRBV3-2) with TRBJ2-2; no clear D. Here the CDR3 reads CASSYRFATGELFF. The CDR3, as DNA: TGTGCCAGCAGCTACCGATTTGCCACCGGGGAGCTGTTTTTT.